This record covers a single T cell receptor (beta chain). As yet, its antigen is unknown. This sample was included in a study of T cells in Graves' hyperthyroidism and ophthalmopathy. Study details: Initial diagnosis, before any treatment, was when peripheral blood was collected. General study findings and limits: Most thyroid clonotypes expanded above 0.001 were also detected in blood.

TCR beta CDR3 sequences were amplified from RNA transcripts. Researchers ran a first-round RT-PCR on the TCR CDR3 using the HTBI primer set. TCRdb called the multiplex PCR reads again in MiXCR, with one record for every CDR3 protein. The sample gives 500,000 to 600,000 distinct CDR3 sequences, 15% to 20% of which show up once; approximately 50% is in the top ten. V lost 3 bases, J lost 0 bases, and 13 bases lay in between. This CDR3 contains 16 residues. The clonotype comes from a man aged 35 to 55 with Graves' ophthalmopathy. The chain carries TRBV12-3 or TRBV12-4 and TRBJ2-3; no firm D call. The sample consisted of blood. As DNA, the CDR3 is TGTGCCAGCAGTTTTATGGGCGGTACTAGCACAGATACGCAGTATTTT. This gives the protein CASSFMGGTSTDTQYF.